This T cell receptor (beta chain) was obtained from a study of graft-versus-host responses after intestinal transplantation. Looking at the study overall: Transplants were multivisceral, liver-intestinal, or isolated intestinal.

A remark on this clone: Its antigen is currently unknown.

Profiled with immunoSEQ multiplex PCR; TCRdb holds only in-frame clones, not every one. In the table there are 80,000 to 90,000 clones, roughly 90% of which are singletons. Trimming took 4 bases from V and 7 from J, leaving 15 bases between them. Germline V gives CDR1 SGHRS, CDR2 YFSETQ. This CDR3 is 15 amino acids long. The sample was unstimulated CD4+ T cells sorted from spleen or lymph node cells, taken before intestinal transplant. The sequence was obtained from a human donor who received an intestinal transplant. The chain has TRBV5-1 and TRBJ1-6, with D uncertain. CDR3 sequence reads: CASSLGAQRNSPLHF. DNA for the CDR3: TGCGCCAGCAGCCTCGGCGCACAGAGGAATTCACCCCTCCACTTT.